The 29 T cell receptor beta chains below come from one sample, sequenced in a study of post-analysis software for immune sequencing data. Overall study findings and caveats: Elevated frequency relative to controls characterized roughly five TRBV segments in patients, TRBV5-6, TRBV5-1 and TRBV20-1 among them.

The authors incorporated unique molecular identifiers into the TCR beta cDNA libraries. TCRdb itself ran the PCR reads through MiXCR, one entry per CDR3 protein. The sample shows hundreds of thousands of distinct CDR3 sequences, about 27% of them seen only once. These receptors' targets are unknown. The specimen was blood. The receptors come from a girl aged 5-17 years with multiple sclerosis.

The chain uses TRBV4-1 and TRBJ1-6; no clear D gene. The germline gives CDR1 MGHRA, CDR2 YSYEKL. The length of the CDR3 is 15 residues. Trimming stripped 4 bases from V and 2 bases from J, with 9 bases between. This chain's CDR3 is CASSPGPTYNSPLHF. The CDR3 DNA is TGCGCCAGCAGCCCCGGACCGACCTATAATTCACCCCTCCACTTT.

This clonotype was counted at least ten times. This chain uses TRBV29-1 with TRBJ2-7; the match to TRBD1 covers 7 bases. The CDR3 is made up of 12 amino acids. Germline loops: CDR1 SQVTM, CDR2 ANQGSEA. V lost 7 bases to trimming and J lost 2 bases; unmatched junction nucleotides: 5. This CDR3 is CSARQGAYEQYF. The CDR3, as DNA: TGCAGCGCACGACAGGGAGCCTACGAGCAGTACTTC.

This clonotype was seen a few times. The J gene is TRBJ1-1, the V gene TRBV29-1, with no clear D. The ends were cut back, 4 bases at V and 0 bases at J, with 6 bases in the middle. CDR1 SQVTM and CDR2 ANQGSEA come from the germline V gene. CDR3 length: 12 amino acids. The CDR3 bases are TGCAGCGTTGGAGGGCTGAACACTGAAGCTTTCTTT. Amino acid sequence: CSVGGLNTEAFF. The whole variable domain, remainder taken from reference TRBV29-1 and TRBJ1-1, is SAVISQKPSRDICQRGTSLTIQCQVDSQVTMMFWYRQQPGQSLTLIATANQGSEATYESGFVIDKFPISRPNLTFSTLTVSNMSPEDSSIYLCSVGGLNTEAFFGQGTRLTVV.

The rearrangement uses TRBV20-1 and TRBJ2-1, with D uncertain. Trimming removed 4 bases at V and 1 base at J, with 17 bases between. From germline, CDR1 is DFQATT and CDR2 SNEGSKA (reference sequence). This CDR3 has 16 residues. The CDR3 DNA sequence: TGCAGTGCTAATGTAGTGAGGACCCTATCCTACAATGAGCAGTTCTTC. It yields the protein CSANVVRTLSYNEQFF.

This clonotype occurred many times. CDR3 sequence (DNA): TGCGCCAGCAGCCAAGAGGTCGGCAGACTAAACATTCAGTACTTC. Translating it yields CASSQEVGRLNIQYF. The chain employs TRBV4-1 and TRBJ2-4; D is unresolved. The germline gives CDR1 MGHRA, CDR2 YSYEKL. V gave up 0 bases and J gave up 6 bases, with 12 bases separating them. The CDR3 has 15 amino acids.

V is TRBV20-1 and J is TRBJ2-3; TRBD2 aligns across 7 bases. The CDR3 runs 15 residues. Germline V gives CDR1 DFQATT, CDR2 SNEGSKA (reference sequence). Germline trimming cut 4 bases from V and 0 bases from J; bases unmatched to any gene: 7. The CDR3 region has the DNA TGCAGTGCTACCCGGGGTAGCGGGAGCACAGATACGCAGTATTTT. Its translation is CSATRGSGSTDTQYF.

The V gene is TRBV12-3 or TRBV12-4, the J gene TRBJ1-2; no definite D call. This CDR3 has 15 residues. Trimming pared 1 base from V and 7 bases from J, leaving 16 bases between. CDR3 sequence (DNA): TGTGCCAGCAGTTTAGGCCCCCAGGCCGTAGGTGGCTACACCTTC. Protein: CASSLGPQAVGGYTF.

J is TRBJ2-1 and V is TRBV7-2; D gene unclear. Trimming took off 5 bases at V and 0 bases at J, with 17 bases between the two ends. Germline V gives CDR1 SGHTA, CDR2 FQGNSA. This CDR3 spans 17 amino acids. The CDR3, as DNA: TGTGCCAGCAGCCTTTTTGGGCCTTTAAGCTCCTACAATGAGCAGTTCTTC. It is translated as CASSLFGPLSSYNEQFF. Looking up the rest from reference TRBV7-2 and TRBJ2-1 gives the full variable domain: GAGVSQSPSNKVTEKGKDVELRCDPISGHTALYWYRQSLGQGLEFLIYFQGNSAPDKSGLPSDRFSAERTGGSVSTLTIQRTQQEDSAVYLCASSLFGPLSSYNEQFFGPGTRLTVL.

This clonotype was counted between two and nine times. The rearrangement links TRBV6-5 to TRBJ1-5; D remains ambiguous. Germline assignment: CDR1 MNHEY and CDR2 SVGAGI. There are 15 residues in the CDR3. V was trimmed by 2 bases and J by 4 bases, leaving 12 bases between them. CDR3 amino acids: CASSYGWQDNQPQHF. CDR3 in DNA: TGTGCCAGCAGTTACGGTTGGCAGGATAATCAGCCCCAGCATTTT.

The chain links TRBV5-1 to TRBJ2-1; 9 bases map to TRBD2. Looked up from germline, CDR1 is SGHRS and CDR2 is YFSETQ. The trim removed 0 bases at V and 9 bases at J, leaving 7 bases unmatched. CDR3 length: 15 amino acids. The CDR3 region is CASSLVIAGVVEQFF. As DNA, the CDR3 is TGCGCCAGCAGCTTGGTGATAGCGGGAGTCGTTGAGCAGTTCTTC.

A few counts support this clonotype. J is TRBJ2-1 and V is TRBV29-1; 8 nucleotides agree with TRBD2. V lost 5 bases, J lost 9 bases, and 6 bases stayed unmatched. The CDR3 is made up of 12 amino acids. CDR1 and CDR2 (germline): SQVTM, ANQGSEA. CDR3 nucleotide sequence: TGCAGCGTTTCGGGAGGGCCTAGTGAGCAGTTCTTC. This translates into CSVSGGPSEQFF.

This chain joins TRBV18 and TRBJ1-2; D is uncertain. The CDR3 is made up of 12 amino acids. Trimming pared 0 bases from V and 8 bases from J, leaving 7 bases between. Germline CDR1 KGHSH, CDR2 LQKENI. The CDR3 bases are TGTGCCAGCTCACCACCGGCTGGAGGCTACACCTTC. Protein: CASSPPAGGYTF.

CDR3 in amino acids: CASSLSRENEQYF. The CDR3 DNA reads TGTGCCAGCAGTTTATCGAGGGAGAACGAGCAGTACTTC. V usage is TRBV27 and J usage is TRBJ2-7; perhaps TRBD2 as D (5 bases). V dropped 0 bases and J dropped 5 bases, with 8 bases sitting between them. Germline assignment: CDR1 MNHEY and CDR2 SMNVEV (reference sequence). The CDR3 has 13 amino acids.

In its sample, this clonotype was seen many times. V gene TRBV29-1 combines with J gene TRBJ2-7, with no clear D. Per the germline V gene, CDR1 is SQVTM and CDR2 is ANQGSEA. The ends were cut back, 6 bases at V and 5 bases at J, with 14 bases in the middle. The CDR3 spans 12 residues. CDR3 sequence reads: CSVSLGSHEQYF. CDR3 coding DNA: TGCAGCGTCTCATTAGGGTCCCACGAGCAGTACTTC.

The chain recombines TRBV10-3 with TRBJ1-2, with D uncertain. Trimming cost V 2 bases and J 4 bases, with 8 bases left between them. Germline CDR1 ENHRY, CDR2 SYGVKD. The CDR3 totals 13 residues. CDR3 sequence (DNA): TGTGCCATCAGTGAGAATAGAGGCTATGGCTACACCTTC. It translates to CAISENRGYGYTF.

The V call is TRBV7-6, the J call TRBJ2-5; D may correspond to TRBD1 or TRBD2 (5 bases each). The CDR3 extends over 13 amino acids. V was cut by 3 bases and J by 5 bases, with 10 bases left in between. Germline CDR1 is SGHVS and CDR2 is FNYEAQ. The CDR3: CASSLIWGETQYF. DNA of the CDR3: TGTGCCAGCAGCTTGATTTGGGGGGAGACCCAGTACTTC.

The chain has TRBV28 and TRBJ1-4; D unresolved. The CDR3 has 13 residues. CDR1 is MDHEN and CDR2 is SYDVKM in the germline V gene. V was trimmed by 2 bases and J by 7 bases, leaving 8 bases between them. The CDR3: CASSLAWSEKLFF. DNA for the CDR3: TGTGCCAGCAGTTTAGCGTGGAGTGAAAAACTGTTTTTT.

To note about this clonotype: A junction boundary mismatches the germline segment, possibly from a read error. V and J are TRBV10-3 and TRBJ2-7; the match to TRBD1 covers 8 bases. The germline CDR1 and CDR2 sequences are ENHRY and SYGVKD. This CDR3 contains 14 residues. This CDR3 is CAIAQDRGPYEHYF. In DNA form, the CDR3 reads TGTGCCATCGCCCAAGACAGGGGCCCCTACGAGCACTACTTC.

The chain employs TRBV7-9 and TRBJ2-3; 8 bases match TRBD1. After removal of 4 bases from V and 1 base from J, the junction contained 4 bases not matched to a gene. The CDR3 extends over 15 amino acids. Germline V gene lookup returns CDR1 SEHNR and CDR2 FQNEAQ (reference sequence). This chain's CDR3 is CASSSTTGGTDTQYF. For the CDR3, the DNA is TGTGCCAGCAGCTCGACGACAGGGGGCACAGATACGCAGTATTTT.

V and J are TRBV7-2 and TRBJ2-4, with D possibly matching TRBD2 (5 bases). The J call may be wrong; the DNA end is better matched by TRBJ2-7. The CDR3 has 15 amino acids. Germline lookup yields CDR1 SGHTA and CDR2 FQGNSA. CDR3 bases: TGTGCCAGCAGCTTAGCGAAGGCTAGCCGCCTCGAGCAGTACTTC. It encodes CASSLAKASRLEQYF.

This clonotype was counted ten times or more. The chain recombines TRBV7-2 with TRBJ2-5, with 11 bases fitting TRBD2. The germline gives CDR1 SGHTA, CDR2 FQGNSA. The CDR3 runs 15 residues. Trimming cost V 2 bases and J 4 bases; bases outside gene matches: 3. In DNA form, the CDR3 reads TGTGCCAGCAGCTTAAGGCTAGCGGGAGGAGAGACCCAGTACTTC. As protein: CASSLRLAGGETQYF.

The chain recombines TRBV6-5 with TRBJ1-1, with TRBD1 matching over 8 bases. Germline V CDR1 and CDR2: MNHEY, SVGAGI. The CDR3 loop spans 15 amino acids. V lost 5 bases and J lost 0; bases outside the gene matches: 5. The CDR3, as DNA: TGTGCCAGCAGTCCGGACAGGGACTTGAACACTGAAGCTTTCTTT. Its protein is CASSPDRDLNTEAFF.

J is TRBJ1-5 and V is TRBV27; 7 positions match TRBD1. The CDR3 has 19 residues. Germline V CDR1 and CDR2: MNHEY, SMNVEV (reference sequence). V gave up 6 bases and J gave up 0 bases; unmatched junction bases: 17. CDR3 protein: CASRESGTDLVYSNQPQHF. DNA for the CDR3: TGTGCCAGCAGAGAGTCCGGGACAGATCTTGTTTATAGCAATCAGCCCCAGCATTTT.

On this clonotype: A junction end diverges from the germline sequence, so it may reflect a read error. The chain uses TRBV18 and TRBJ2-5, with 11 bases identical to TRBD1. This CDR3 region has 16 residues. The germline V gene encodes CDR1 KGHSH and CDR2 LQKENI. CDR3 in DNA: TGTGCCAGCTCACCATCAGGACAGGGGGCAACGGAGACCCGGTACTTC. This encodes CASSPSGQGATETRYF.

The chain employs TRBV20-1 and TRBJ2-3; D is perhaps TRBD2 (7 bases). The CDR3 extends over 17 amino acids. The V gene lost 3 bases and the J gene lost 2 bases, with 21 bases spanning the gap. The germline CDR1 and CDR2 sequences are DFQATT and SNEGSKA (reference sequence). CDR3 in amino acids: CSASVIGGAPLTDTQYF. CDR3 in DNA: TGCAGTGCTAGCGTGATTGGGGGGGCGCCCCTCACAGATACGCAGTATTTT.

The DNA of the CDR3 is TGTGCCAGCAGCCCGCGGACTAGCTTCCACGAGCAGTACTTC. Translated: CASSPRTSFHEQYF. The J gene is TRBJ2-7, the V gene TRBV7-2; 8 nucleotides match TRBD2. The CDR3 covers 14 residues. Trimming took 5 bases from V and 5 from J; bases not matched to a gene: 8. Per germline, CDR1 SGHTA and CDR2 FQGNSA. The variable domain in full, with the rest retrieved from reference TRBV7-2 and TRBJ2-7, is GAGVSQSPSNKVTEKGKDVELRCDPISGHTALYWYRQSLGQGLEFLIYFQGNSAPDKSGLPSDRFSAERTGGSVSTLTIQRTQQEDSAVYLCASSPRTSFHEQYFGPGTRLTVT.

The genes are TRBV7-6 and TRBJ2-5, with D possibly being TRBD1 (5 bases). Germline V lookup: CDR1 SGHVS, CDR2 FNYEAQ. The CDR3 consists of 13 residues. V lost 3 bases and J lost 5, with 10 bases in between. The CDR3 sequence is CASSFYRGETQYF. The CDR3 bases are TGTGCCAGCAGCTTTTATAGGGGCGAGACCCAGTACTTC.

The V and J genes are TRBV18 and TRBJ2-1; 8 bases are shared with TRBD1. The ends lost 3 bases at V and 10 bases at J; junction bases unmatched: 5. The CDR3 is made up of 13 amino acids. CDR1 is KGHSH and CDR2 is LQKENI in the germline V gene. The CDR3: CASSPTGDTEQFF. DNA for the CDR3: TGTGCCAGCTCACCGACAGGGGACACGGAGCAGTTCTTC.

The CDR3 sequence: CASSHTSGEGIQYF. CDR3 bases: TGTGCCAGCAGCCACACCTCGGGAGAGGGCATTCAGTACTTC. V gene TRBV14 combines with J gene TRBJ2-4; TRBD2 might be the D (6 bases). Germline CDR1 reads SGHDN; CDR2 reads FVKESK. Trimming stripped 3 bases from V and 9 bases from J, with 15 bases between. The CDR3 has 14 amino acids.